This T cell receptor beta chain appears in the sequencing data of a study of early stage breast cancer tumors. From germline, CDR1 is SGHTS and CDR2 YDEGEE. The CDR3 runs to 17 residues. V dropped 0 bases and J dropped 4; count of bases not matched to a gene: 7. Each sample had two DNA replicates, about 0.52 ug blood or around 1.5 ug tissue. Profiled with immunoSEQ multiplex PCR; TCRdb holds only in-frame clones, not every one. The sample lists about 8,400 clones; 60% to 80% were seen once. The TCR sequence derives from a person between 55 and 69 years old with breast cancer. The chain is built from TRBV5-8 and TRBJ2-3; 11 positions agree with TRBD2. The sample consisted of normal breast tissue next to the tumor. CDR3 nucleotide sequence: TGTGCCAGCAGCTTGGCGGTTTTAGCGGGGGGGCCAGATACGCAGTATTTT. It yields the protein CASSLAVLAGGPDTQYF.